This T cell receptor (beta chain) was identified during a study of regulatory T cells in long-lasting Graves disease. CDR3 length: 14 amino acids. Trimming removed 3 bases from V and 6 bases from J; junction bases left unmatched: 3. CDR1 and CDR2 from the germline V gene are KGHSH and LQKENI. Arm-PCR of CDR3 regions with iRepertoire HTBI primers generated TCR beta libraries. One entry per CDR3 protein, called by TCRdb with MiXCR from the multiplex PCR reads. This sample carries 200,000 to 300,000 distinct CDR3 sequences, around 20% of them seen once, and the ten largest clones take around 13%. This clonotype occurred many times. This sample's time point: newly diagnosed GD, antithyroid drugs for less than 3 months. Researchers made the TCR library from RNA that was extracted from PBMCs.

Here the sequenced sample was peripheral blood mononuclear cells (PBMCs), taken at new diagnosis, from a patient treated with antithyroid drugs. This receptor was identified in a female donor with Graves disease. The V gene is TRBV18, the J gene TRBJ1-2, with 11 bases aligning to TRBD1. The CDR3 region has the DNA TGTGCCAGCTCACCCGGGACAGGGGGAAATGGCTACACCTTC. Its protein product is CASSPGTGGNGYTF. Together with reference TRBV18 and TRBJ1-2, the CDR3 gives the full variable domain: NAGVMQNPRHLVRRRGQEARLRCSPMKGHSHVYWYRQLPEEGLKFMVYLQKENIIDESGMPKERFSAEFPKEGPSILRIQQVVRGDSAAYFCASSPGTGGNGYTFGSGTRLTVV.